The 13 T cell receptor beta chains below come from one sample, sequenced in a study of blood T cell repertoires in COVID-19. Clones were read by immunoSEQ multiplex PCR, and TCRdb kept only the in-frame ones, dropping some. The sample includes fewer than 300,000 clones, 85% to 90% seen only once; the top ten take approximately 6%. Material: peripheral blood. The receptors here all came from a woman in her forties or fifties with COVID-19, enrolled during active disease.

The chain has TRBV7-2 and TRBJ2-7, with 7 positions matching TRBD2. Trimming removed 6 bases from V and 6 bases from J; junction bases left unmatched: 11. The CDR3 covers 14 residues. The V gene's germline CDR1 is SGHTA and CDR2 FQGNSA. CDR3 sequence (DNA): TGTGCCAGCAGTCCCGGACTAGGTCGGATCGAGCAGTACTTC. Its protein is CASSPGLGRIEQYF.

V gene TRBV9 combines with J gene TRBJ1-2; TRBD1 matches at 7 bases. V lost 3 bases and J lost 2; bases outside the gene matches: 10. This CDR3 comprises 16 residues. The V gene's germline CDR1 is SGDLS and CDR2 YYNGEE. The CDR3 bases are TGTGCCAGCAGCGCTAATACAGGGGTAGGGAACTATGGCTACACCTTC. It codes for CASSANTGVGNYGYTF.

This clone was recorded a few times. CDR3 sequence: CASSHRTDGYTF. CDR3 sequence (DNA): TGCGCCAGCAGCCACCGGACAGACGGCTACACCTTC. The chain uses TRBV4-1 and TRBJ1-2; a weak D match, TRBD1 (6 bases). Germline loops: CDR1 MGHRA, CDR2 YSYEKL. The CDR3 extends over 12 amino acids. V lost 3 bases and J lost 8, with 10 bases in between.

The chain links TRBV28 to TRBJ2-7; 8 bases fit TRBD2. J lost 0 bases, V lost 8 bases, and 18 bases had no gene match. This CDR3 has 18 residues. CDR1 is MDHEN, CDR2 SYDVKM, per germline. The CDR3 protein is CASGTPGLVTSVSYEQYF. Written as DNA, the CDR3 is TGTGCCAGCGGGACTCCGGGACTAGTTACTTCCGTCTCCTACGAGCAGTACTTC.

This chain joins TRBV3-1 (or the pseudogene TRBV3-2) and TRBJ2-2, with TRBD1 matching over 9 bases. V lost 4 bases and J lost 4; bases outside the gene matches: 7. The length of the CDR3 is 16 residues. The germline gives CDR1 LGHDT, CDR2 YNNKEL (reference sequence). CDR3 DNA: TGTGCCAGCAGCCTTCGTCAGACAGGGGGCACCGGGGAGCTGTTTTTT. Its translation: CASSLRQTGGTGELFF.

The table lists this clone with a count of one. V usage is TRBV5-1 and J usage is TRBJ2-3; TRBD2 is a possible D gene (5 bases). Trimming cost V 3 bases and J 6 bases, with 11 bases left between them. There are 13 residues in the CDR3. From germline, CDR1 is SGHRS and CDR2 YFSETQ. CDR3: CASSSGRVDTQYF. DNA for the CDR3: TGCGCCAGCAGCTCGGGAAGGGTGGATACGCAGTATTTT.

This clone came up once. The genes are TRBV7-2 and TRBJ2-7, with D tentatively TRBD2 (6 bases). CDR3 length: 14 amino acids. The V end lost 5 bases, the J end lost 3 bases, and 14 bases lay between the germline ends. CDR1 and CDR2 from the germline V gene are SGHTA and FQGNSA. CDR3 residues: CASSPYLGGYEQYF. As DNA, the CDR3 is TGTGCCAGCAGCCCCTACCTGGGGGGCTACGAGCAGTACTTC.

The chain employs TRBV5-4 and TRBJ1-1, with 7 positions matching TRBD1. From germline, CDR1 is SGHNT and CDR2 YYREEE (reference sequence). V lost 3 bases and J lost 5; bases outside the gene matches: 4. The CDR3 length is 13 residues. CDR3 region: CASSWETGTEAFF. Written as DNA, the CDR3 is TGTGCCAGCAGCTGGGAGACAGGGACTGAAGCTTTCTTT.

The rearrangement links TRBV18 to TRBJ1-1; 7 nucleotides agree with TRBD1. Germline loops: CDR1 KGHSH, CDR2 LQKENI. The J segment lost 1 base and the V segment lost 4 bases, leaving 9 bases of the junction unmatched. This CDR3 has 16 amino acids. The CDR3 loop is CASSLGQPDANTEAFF. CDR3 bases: TGTGCCAGCTCACTGGGACAGCCCGATGCGAACACTGAAGCTTTCTTT.

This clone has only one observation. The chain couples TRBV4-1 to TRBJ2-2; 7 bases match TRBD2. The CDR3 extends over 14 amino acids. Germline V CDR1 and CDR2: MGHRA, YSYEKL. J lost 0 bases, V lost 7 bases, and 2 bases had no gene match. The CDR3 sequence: CASTGLANTGELFF. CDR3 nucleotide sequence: TGCGCCAGCACCGGACTAGCGAACACCGGGGAGCTGTTTTTT.

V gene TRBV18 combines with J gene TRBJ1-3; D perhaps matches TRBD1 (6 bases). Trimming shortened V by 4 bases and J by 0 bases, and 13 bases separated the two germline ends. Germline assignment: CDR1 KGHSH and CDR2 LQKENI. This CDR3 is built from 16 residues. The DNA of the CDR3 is TGTGCCAGCTCACTCCGACAGGACGACTCTGGAAACACCATATATTTT. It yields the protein CASSLRQDDSGNTIYF.

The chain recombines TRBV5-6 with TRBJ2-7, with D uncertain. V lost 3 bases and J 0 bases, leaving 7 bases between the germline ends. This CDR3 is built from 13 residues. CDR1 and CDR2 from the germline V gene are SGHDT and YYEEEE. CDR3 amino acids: CASSWAASYEQYF. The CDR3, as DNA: TGTGCCAGCAGCTGGGCCGCCTCCTACGAGCAGTACTTC.

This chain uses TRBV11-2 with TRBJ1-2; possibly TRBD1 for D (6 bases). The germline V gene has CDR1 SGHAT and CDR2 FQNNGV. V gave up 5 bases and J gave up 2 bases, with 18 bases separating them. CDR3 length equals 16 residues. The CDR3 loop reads CASSTRAGERNYGYTF. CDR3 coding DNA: TGTGCCAGCAGCACCAGGGCAGGGGAGCGGAACTATGGCTACACCTTC.